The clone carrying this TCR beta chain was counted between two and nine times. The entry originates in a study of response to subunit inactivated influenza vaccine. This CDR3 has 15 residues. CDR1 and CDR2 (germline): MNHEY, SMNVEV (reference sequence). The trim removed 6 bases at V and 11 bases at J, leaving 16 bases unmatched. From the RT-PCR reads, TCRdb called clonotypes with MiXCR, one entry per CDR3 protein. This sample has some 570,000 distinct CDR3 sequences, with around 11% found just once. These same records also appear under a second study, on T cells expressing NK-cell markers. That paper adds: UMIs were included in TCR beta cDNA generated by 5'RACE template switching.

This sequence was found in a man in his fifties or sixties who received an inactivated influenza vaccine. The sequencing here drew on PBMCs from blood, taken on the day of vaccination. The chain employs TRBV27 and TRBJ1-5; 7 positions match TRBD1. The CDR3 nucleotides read TGTGCCAGCAGGGCAGACAGGGCCGTAGCTTCGTCCCAGCATTTT. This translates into CASRADRAVASSQHF.